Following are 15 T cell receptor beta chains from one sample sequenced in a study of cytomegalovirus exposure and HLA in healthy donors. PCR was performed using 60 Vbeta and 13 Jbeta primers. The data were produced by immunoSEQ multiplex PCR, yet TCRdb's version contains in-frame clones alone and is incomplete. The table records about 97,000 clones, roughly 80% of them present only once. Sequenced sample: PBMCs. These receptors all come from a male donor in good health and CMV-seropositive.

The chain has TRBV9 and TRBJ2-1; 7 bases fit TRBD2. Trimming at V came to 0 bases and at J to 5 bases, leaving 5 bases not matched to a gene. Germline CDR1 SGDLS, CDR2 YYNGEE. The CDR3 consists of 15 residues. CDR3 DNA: TGTGCCAGCAGCGTAGTAGCTAGCGGAAACAATGAGCAGTTCTTC. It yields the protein CASSVVASGNNEQFF.

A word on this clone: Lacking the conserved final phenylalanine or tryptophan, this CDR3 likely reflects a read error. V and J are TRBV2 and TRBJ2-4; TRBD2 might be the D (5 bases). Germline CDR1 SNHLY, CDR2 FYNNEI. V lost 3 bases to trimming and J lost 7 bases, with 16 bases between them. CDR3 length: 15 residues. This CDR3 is CASSDPGVVANIQYL. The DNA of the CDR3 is TGTGCCAGCAGTGATCCCGGGGTGGTTGCGAACATTCAGTACCTC.

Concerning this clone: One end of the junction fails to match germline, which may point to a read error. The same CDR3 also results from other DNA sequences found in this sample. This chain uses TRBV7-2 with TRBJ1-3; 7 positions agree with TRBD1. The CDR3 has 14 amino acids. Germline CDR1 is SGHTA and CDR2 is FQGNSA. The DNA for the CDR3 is TGTGCTAGCAGCTTAGACAGGGCCGGAAACACCATATATTTT. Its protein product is CASSLDRAGNTIYF.

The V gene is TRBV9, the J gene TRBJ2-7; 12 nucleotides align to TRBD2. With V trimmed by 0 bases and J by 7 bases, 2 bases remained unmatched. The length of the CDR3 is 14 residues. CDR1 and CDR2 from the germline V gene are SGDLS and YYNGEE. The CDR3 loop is CASSVGLAGEEQYF. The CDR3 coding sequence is TGTGCCAGCAGCGTAGGACTAGCGGGAGAAGAGCAGTACTTC. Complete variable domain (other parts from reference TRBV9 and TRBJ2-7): DSGVTQTPKHLITATGQRVTLRCSPRSGDLSVYWYQQSLDQGLQFLIQYYNGEERAKGNILERFSAQQFPDLHSELNLSSLELGDSALYFCASSVGLAGEEQYFGPGTRLTVT.

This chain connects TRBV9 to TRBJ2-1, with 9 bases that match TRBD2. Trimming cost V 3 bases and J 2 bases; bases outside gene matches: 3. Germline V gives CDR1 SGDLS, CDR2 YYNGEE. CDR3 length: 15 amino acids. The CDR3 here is CASSDSGGPYNEQFF. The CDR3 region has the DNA TGTGCCAGCAGCGATAGCGGGGGCCCCTACAATGAGCAGTTCTTC.

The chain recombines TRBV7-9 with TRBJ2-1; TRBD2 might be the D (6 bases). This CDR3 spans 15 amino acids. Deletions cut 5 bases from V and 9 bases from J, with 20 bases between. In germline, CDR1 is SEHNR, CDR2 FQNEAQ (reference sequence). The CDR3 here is CASSAQGGVRGEQFF. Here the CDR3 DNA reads TGTGCCAGCAGCGCACAAGGCGGGGTTCGGGGTGAGCAGTTCTTC.

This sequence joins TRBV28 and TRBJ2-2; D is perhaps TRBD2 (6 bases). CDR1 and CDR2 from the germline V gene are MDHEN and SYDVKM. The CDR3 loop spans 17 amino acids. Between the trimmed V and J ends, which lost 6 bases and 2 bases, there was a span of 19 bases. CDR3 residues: CASRGFTGLINTGELFF. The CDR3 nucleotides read TGTGCCAGCAGGGGGTTCACGGGACTTATAAACACCGGGGAGCTGTTTTTT. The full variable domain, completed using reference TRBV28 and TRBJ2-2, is DVKVTQSSRYLVKRTGEKVFLECVQDMDHENMFWYRQDPGLGLRLIYFSYDVKMKEKGDIPEGYSVSREKKERFSLILESASTNQTSMYLCASRGFTGLINTGELFFGEGSRLTVL.

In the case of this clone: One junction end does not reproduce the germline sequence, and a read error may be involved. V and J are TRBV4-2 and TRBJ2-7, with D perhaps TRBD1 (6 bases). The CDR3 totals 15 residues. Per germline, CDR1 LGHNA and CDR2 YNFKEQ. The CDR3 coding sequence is TGTGCCAGCGGCCAATCAGACAGGTCTCCCTACGAGCAGTACTTC. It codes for CASGQSDRSPYEQYF.

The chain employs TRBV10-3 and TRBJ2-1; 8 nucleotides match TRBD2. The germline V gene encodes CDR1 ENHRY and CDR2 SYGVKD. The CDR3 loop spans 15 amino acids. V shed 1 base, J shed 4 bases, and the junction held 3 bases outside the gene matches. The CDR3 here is CAISELVAGYNEQFF. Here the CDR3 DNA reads TGTGCCATCAGTGAGTTGGTAGCGGGATACAATGAGCAGTTCTTC.

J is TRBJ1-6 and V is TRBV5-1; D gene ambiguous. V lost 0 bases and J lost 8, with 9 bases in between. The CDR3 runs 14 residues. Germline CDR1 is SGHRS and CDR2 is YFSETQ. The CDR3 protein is CASSLGVADSPLHF. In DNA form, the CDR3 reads TGCGCCAGCAGCTTGGGGGTGGCGGATTCACCCCTCCACTTT.

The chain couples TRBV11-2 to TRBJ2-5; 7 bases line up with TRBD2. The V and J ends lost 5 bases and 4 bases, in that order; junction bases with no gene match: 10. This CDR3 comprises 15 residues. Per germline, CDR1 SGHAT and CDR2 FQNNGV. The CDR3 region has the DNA TGTGCCAGCAGCAACAGCGGGATGGGCCGAGAGACCCAGTACTTC. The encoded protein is CASSNSGMGRETQYF.

CDR3: CASSSAEGSNQPQHF. The CDR3 nucleotides are TGTGCCAGCAGCTCCGCGGAGGGGAGCAATCAGCCCCAGCATTTT. The J gene is TRBJ1-5, the V gene TRBV7-8; possible D gene TRBD1, 5 bases. The CDR3 is 15 residues long. Trimming left V 4 bases short and J 1 base short, with 11 bases between. Per the germline V gene, CDR1 is SGHVS and CDR2 is FQNEAQ.

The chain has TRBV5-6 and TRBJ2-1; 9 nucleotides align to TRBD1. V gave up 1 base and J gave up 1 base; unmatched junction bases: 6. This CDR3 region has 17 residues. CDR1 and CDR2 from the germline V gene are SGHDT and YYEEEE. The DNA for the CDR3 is TGTGCCAGCAGCTTGATGACAGGGGGATATTCCTACAATGAGCAGTTCTTC. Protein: CASSLMTGGYSYNEQFF.

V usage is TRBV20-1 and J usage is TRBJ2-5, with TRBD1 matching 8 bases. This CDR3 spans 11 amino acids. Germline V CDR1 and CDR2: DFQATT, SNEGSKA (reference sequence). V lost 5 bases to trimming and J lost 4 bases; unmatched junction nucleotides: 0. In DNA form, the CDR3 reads TGCAGTGCTGACAGGGGAGAGACCCAGTACTTC. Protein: CSADRGETQYF.

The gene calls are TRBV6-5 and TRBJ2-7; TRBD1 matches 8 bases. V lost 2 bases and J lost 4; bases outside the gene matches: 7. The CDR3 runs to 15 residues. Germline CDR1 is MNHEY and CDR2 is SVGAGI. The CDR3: CASSYGQGLGYEQYF. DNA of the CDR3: TGTGCCAGCAGTTACGGACAGGGTCTTGGTTACGAGCAGTACTTC.